This entry lists 30 T cell receptor beta chains sequenced from one sample in a study of cytomegalovirus exposure and HLA in healthy donors. Sequenced by immunoSEQ multiplex PCR; TCRdb stores in-frame clones only, minus some. The sample holds about 98,000 clones, less than 90% seen once. Sample: PBMCs. Every receptor here comes from a man between 18 and 29 years old in good health and CMV-seropositive.

The gene calls are TRBV7-9 and TRBJ1-4; TRBD1 matches 7 bases. From germline, CDR1 is SEHNR and CDR2 FQNEAQ (reference sequence). The CDR3 covers 15 residues. J lost 6 bases, V lost 5 bases, and 9 bases had no gene match. For the CDR3, the DNA is TGTGCCAGCAGCCCGTTGACAGGGCGGGATGAAAAACTGTTTTTT. Its translation is CASSPLTGRDEKLFF.

This chain connects TRBV7-9 to TRBJ2-2; 10 bases are a match to TRBD1. CDR1 is SEHNR and CDR2 is FQNEAQ in the germline V gene (reference sequence). Trimming at V came to 4 bases and at J to 6 bases, leaving 5 bases not matched to a gene. The length of the CDR3 is 15 residues. The CDR3 coding sequence is TGTGCCAGCAGCTCCGACAGGGGGCTACCCGGGGAGCTGTTTTTT. Protein product: CASSSDRGLPGELFF.

A remark on this clone: An end of the junction differs from the germline gene, which may be a read error. This chain uses TRBV6-5 with TRBJ2-7; D unclear. Germline loops: CDR1 MNHEY, CDR2 SVGAGI. This CDR3 has 15 residues. DNA for the CDR3: TGTGCCGGCAGTCAGAACAACAGAAATAACTACGAGCAGTACTTC. It encodes CAGSQNNRNNYEQYF.

The rearrangement joins TRBV6-5 to TRBJ1-5, with a weak D call TRBD1 (6 bases). V shed 6 bases and J shed 1 base, with 13 bases lying between them. Germline assignment: CDR1 MNHEY and CDR2 SVGAGI. The CDR3 contains 15 residues. The CDR3 DNA reads as TGTGCCAGCAGATTGAACAGGGAAAGCAATCAGCCCCAGCATTTT. Encoded protein: CASRLNRESNQPQHF.

V gene TRBV5-1 combines with J gene TRBJ2-5, with no clear D. CDR3 length: 15 residues. V was clipped by 0 bases and J by 1 base, with 10 bases between them. Germline V gene data show CDR1 as SGHRS and CDR2 as YFSETQ. The CDR3 DNA reads TGCGCCAGCAGCTTGGGACACCCTGCCCAAGAGACCCAGTACTTC. This gives the protein CASSLGHPAQETQYF.

The gene calls are TRBV2 and TRBJ2-1; D gene uncertain. The V end lost 2 bases, the J end lost 6 bases, and 5 bases lay between the germline ends. In germline, CDR1 is SNHLY, CDR2 FYNNEI. The CDR3 loop spans 12 amino acids. The CDR3 region is CASSEISNEQFF. CDR3 DNA: TGTGCCAGCAGTGAAATTAGCAATGAGCAGTTCTTC.

V usage is TRBV4-1 and J usage is TRBJ2-5; 10 bases fit TRBD2. J lost 2 bases, V lost 8 bases, and 5 bases had no gene match. Germline values: CDR1 MGHRA, CDR2 YSYEKL. The CDR3 runs to 14 residues. In DNA, the CDR3 is TGCGCCAGCCGCAAAGCGGGGGGGCAAGAGACCCAGTACTTC. Its protein product is CASRKAGGQETQYF.

The chain couples TRBV19 to TRBJ1-5; unclear D gene. Between the trimmed V and J ends, which lost 6 bases and 4 bases, there was a span of 10 bases. This CDR3 has 13 amino acids. Germline V CDR1 and CDR2: LNHDA, SQIVND (reference sequence). CDR3 region: CASSESGNQPQHF. The CDR3 DNA is TGTGCCAGTAGCGAGTCGGGTAATCAGCCCCAGCATTTT.

V gene TRBV7-2 combines with J gene TRBJ1-4, with TRBD1 as a possible D gene (6 bases). Trimming removed 2 bases at V and 5 bases at J, with 9 bases between. From germline, CDR1 is SGHTA and CDR2 FQGNSA. CDR3 size: 14 residues. CDR3 coding DNA: TGTGCCAGCAGCTTAAACCAGGGGAATGAAAAACTGTTTTTT. This translates into CASSLNQGNEKLFF.

This chain links TRBV19 with TRBJ2-7; 9 nucleotides agree with TRBD2. Germline V gives CDR1 LNHDA, CDR2 SQIVND (reference sequence). This CDR3 comprises 21 residues. Trimming took 1 base from V and 4 from J; bases not matched to a gene: 23. CDR3 DNA sequence: TGTGCCAGTAGTATAGTTTGGCAGGGGGTCCTCGGCAGCGGGGGGCGGTACGAGCAGTACTTC. Translating it yields CASSIVWQGVLGSGGRYEQYF.

V usage is TRBV2 and J usage is TRBJ2-3, with 8 bases matching TRBD2. The CDR3 extends over 14 amino acids. Germline trimming cut 7 bases from V and 3 bases from J; bases unmatched to any gene: 6. Germline CDR1 SNHLY, CDR2 FYNNEI. CDR3 bases: TGTGCCAGCACCCGGGGGGGGCGAACAGATACGCAGTATTTT. It codes for CASTRGGRTDTQYF. Drawing the rest from reference TRBV2 and TRBJ2-3, the complete variable domain is EPEVTQTPSHQVTQMGQEVILRCVPISNHLYFYWYRQILGQKVEFLVSFYNNEISEKSEIFDDQFSVERPDGSNFTLKIRSTKLEDSAMYFCASTRGGRTDTQYFGPGTRLTVL.

This clone has just one count. The rearrangement uses TRBV6-4 and TRBJ2-1; TRBD1 might be the D (6 bases). This CDR3 has 14 residues. Germline V gene lookup returns CDR1 MRHNA and CDR2 SNTAGT. Deletions cut 5 bases from V and 5 bases from J, with 13 bases between. The DNA for the CDR3 is TGTGCCAGCAGTAACGACAGGATTAACAATGAGCAGTTCTTC. As protein: CASSNDRINNEQFF.

This sequence joins TRBV20-1 and TRBJ2-1; D uncertain. Germline V gives CDR1 DFQATT, CDR2 SNEGSKA (reference sequence). The V end was cut by 6 bases, the J end by 6 bases, with 9 bases between. The CDR3 sequence is 11 residues long. CDR3 loop: CSARPVNEQFF. In DNA form, the CDR3 reads TGCAGTGCCAGACCCGTCAATGAGCAGTTCTTC.

This rearrangement joins TRBV6-5 to TRBJ1-6; no definite D call. Germline values: CDR1 MNHEY, CDR2 SVGAGI. This CDR3 has 13 amino acids. Trimming stripped 4 bases from V and 6 bases from J, with 7 bases between. The CDR3 sequence is CASSFDSNSPLHF. The DNA of the CDR3 is TGTGCCAGCAGTTTCGATAGTAATTCACCCCTCCACTTT.

V usage is TRBV9 and J usage is TRBJ1-2, with 8 bases matching TRBD1. V gave up 3 bases and J gave up 5 bases; unmatched junction bases: 6. The CDR3 is made up of 14 amino acids. Looked up from germline, CDR1 is SGDLS and CDR2 is YYNGEE. The CDR3 region has the DNA TGTGCCAGCAGCGAAACGACAGGGGATTATGGCTACACCTTC. Translated: CASSETTGDYGYTF.

The CDR3 loop reads CASSYPLAGVYEQYF. The DNA for the CDR3 is TGTGCCAGCAGTTACCCCTTAGCGGGAGTGTACGAGCAGTACTTC. This chain connects TRBV6-5 to TRBJ2-7; 9 positions match TRBD2. After removal of 2 bases from V and 4 bases from J, the junction contained 6 bases not matched to a gene. The CDR3 has 15 residues. Germline values: CDR1 MNHEY, CDR2 SVGAGI.

The chain has TRBV18 and TRBJ2-3; 14 bases are a match to TRBD2. This CDR3 has 16 amino acids. Germline CDR1 and CDR2: KGHSH and LQKENI. The ends lost 1 base at V and 4 bases at J; junction bases unmatched: 1. The CDR3 nucleotides are TGTGCCAGCTCACCACTGACTAGCGGGGGGGCAGATACGCAGTATTTT. Translation gives CASSPLTSGGADTQYF.

V usage is TRBV4-3 and J usage is TRBJ2-3, with 7 bases identical to TRBD2. The CDR3 has 17 amino acids. Losses at the gene ends were 0 bases for V and 5 bases for J; bases not matched to a gene: 11. The germline V gene has CDR1 LGHNA and CDR2 YSLEER. This CDR3 is CASSQDLPGLGGDTQYF. In DNA, the CDR3 is TGCGCCAGCAGCCAAGATCTTCCCGGACTAGGAGGAGATACGCAGTATTTT.

J is TRBJ2-6 and V is TRBV5-6; 9 positions agree with TRBD2. The junction had 7 bases not matched to a gene; V was cut back by 0 bases and J by 0 bases. The CDR3 sequence is 19 residues long. Germline loops: CDR1 SGHDT, CDR2 YYEEEE. CDR3 DNA: TGTGCCAGCAGCTTGGACCGACTAGCGGATTTCTCTGGGGCCAACGTCCTGACTTTC. It translates to CASSLDRLADFSGANVLTF. The full variable domain, completed using reference TRBV5-6 and TRBJ2-6, is DAGVTQSPTHLIKTRGQQVTLRCSPKSGHDTVSWYQQALGQGPQFIFQYYEEEERQRGNFPDRFSGHQFPNYSSELNVNALLLGDSALYLCASSLDRLADFSGANVLTFGAGSRLTVL.

The chain has TRBV5-4 and TRBJ2-5; 9 nucleotides line up with TRBD2. This CDR3 region has 16 residues. The junction had 7 bases not matched to a gene; V was cut back by 3 bases and J by 1 base. The germline gives CDR1 SGHNT, CDR2 YYREEE (reference sequence). CDR3 sequence: CASSWNSGGPQETQYF. CDR3 in DNA: TGTGCCAGCAGCTGGAATAGCGGGGGTCCCCAAGAGACCCAGTACTTC.

V gene TRBV4-2 combines with J gene TRBJ2-7; no clear D. The CDR3 extends over 13 amino acids. Germline values: CDR1 LGHNA, CDR2 YNFKEQ. V gave up 0 bases and J gave up 3 bases, with 6 bases separating them. CDR3 sequence reads: CASSQEYGYEQYF. CDR3 bases: TGTGCCAGCAGCCAAGAATACGGCTACGAGCAGTACTTC.

This sequence joins TRBV29-1 and TRBJ2-3, with TRBD1 matching over 9 bases. This CDR3 region has 14 residues. CDR1 is SQVTM, CDR2 ANQGSEA, per germline. V gave up 8 bases and J gave up 7 bases; unmatched junction bases: 13. The CDR3 nucleotides read TGCAGCATAACAACGGGACAGGGAGCATATACGCAGTATTTT. As protein: CSITTGQGAYTQYF.

The genes are TRBV19 and TRBJ2-5, with a tentative D call TRBD2 (6 bases). This CDR3 is 15 amino acids long. V dropped 6 bases and J dropped 2 bases, with 16 bases sitting between them. Per the germline V gene, CDR1 is LNHDA and CDR2 is SQIVND (reference sequence). This CDR3 reads CASRSTSWEQETQYF. DNA of the CDR3: TGTGCCAGTAGATCGACTAGTTGGGAACAAGAGACCCAGTACTTC.

This clone was recorded many times. J is TRBJ1-1 and V is TRBV29-1, with TRBD1 matching 11 bases. The junction had 9 bases not matched to a gene; V was cut back by 4 bases and J by 8 bases. The CDR3 runs to 14 residues. Germline-derived CDR1 and CDR2 are SQVTM and ANQGSEA. The CDR3 region has the DNA TGCAGCGTTGTAGATCCGGGACAGGGGGGCGAAGCTTTCTTT. As protein: CSVVDPGQGGEAFF.

V gene TRBV7-3 combines with J gene TRBJ2-3, with 7 bases fitting TRBD2. V lost 9 bases to trimming and J lost 0 bases; unmatched junction nucleotides: 15. This CDR3 has 17 residues. From germline, CDR1 is SGHTA and CDR2 FQGTGA. CDR3 bases: TGTGCCAGTAGGGCGGGACGGGGGGACTTGAGCACAGATACGCAGTATTTT. Protein product: CASRAGRGDLSTDTQYF.

This clone appeared once. The genes are TRBV28 and TRBJ2-3; TRBD2 might be the D (6 bases). The ends were cut back, 4 bases at V and 3 bases at J, with 11 bases in the middle. The CDR3 length is 14 residues. The V gene's germline CDR1 is MDHEN and CDR2 SYDVKM. For the CDR3, the DNA is TGTGCCAGCAGTTATAGCGGAGTGACAGATACGCAGTATTTT. This encodes CASSYSGVTDTQYF.

The rearrangement links TRBV6-5 to TRBJ2-7; D uncertain. Germline loops: CDR1 MNHEY, CDR2 SVGAGI. V was clipped by 2 bases and J by 5 bases, with 10 bases between them. The CDR3 covers 13 residues. The CDR3 here is CASSYEYTNEQYF. The CDR3 DNA reads as TGTGCCAGCAGTTACGAATACACAAACGAGCAGTACTTC.

The V call is TRBV7-3, the J call TRBJ1-1; D is unresolved. The CDR3 spans 15 residues. V was shortened by 4 bases and J by 2 bases, with 14 bases between the two germline ends. Germline CDR1 is SGHTA and CDR2 is FQGTGA. As DNA, the CDR3 is TGTGCCAGCAGCTCCTCGTCTCAGATAAACACTGAAGCTTTCTTT. Translated, it gives CASSSSSQINTEAFF. Together with reference TRBV7-3 and TRBJ1-1, the CDR3 gives the full variable domain: GAGVSQTPSNKVTEKGKYVELRCDPISGHTALYWYRQSLGQGPEFLIYFQGTGAADDSGLPNDRFFAVRPEGSVSTLKIQRTERGDSAVYLCASSSSSQINTEAFFGQGTRLTVV.

V and J are TRBV6-1 and TRBJ2-1; no definite D call. V was cut by 1 base and J by 14 bases, with 9 bases left in between. CDR1 and CDR2 from the germline V gene are MNHNS and SASEGT. The CDR3 is 11 residues long. This CDR3 is CASSEGHNKFF. In nucleotides, the CDR3 is TGTGCCAGCAGTGAAGGACACAACAAGTTCTTC.

The chain recombines TRBV4-3 with TRBJ2-2; the D is unclear. Germline V gene sequence: CDR1 LGHNA, CDR2 YSLEER. The germline V and J ends were trimmed by 3 bases and 0 bases, with 14 bases remaining between them. This CDR3 is built from 17 residues. CDR3 amino acids: CASSQFLGGTNTGELFF. CDR3 bases: TGCGCCAGCAGCCAGTTCCTAGGTGGCACGAACACCGGGGAGCTGTTTTTT.